This entry lists 20 T cell receptor beta chains sequenced from one sample in a study of T cell responses to AZD1222 COVID-19 vaccine. Some clones are missing from TCRdb's copy, which holds only in-frame ones; the method was immunoSEQ multiplex PCR. Of approximately 25,000 clones listed, approximately 90% were seen once; the top ten hold approximately 8.1%. Here the sequenced sample was peripheral blood, taken 28 days after the second AZD1222 dose. The receptor source for this set is an adult who received the AZD1222 COVID-19 vaccine.

The CDR3 here is CASGNPGGGTGEQYF. As DNA, the CDR3 is TGTGCCAGTGGGAACCCTGGCGGAGGGACGGGCGAGCAGTACTTC. The chain is built from TRBV5-8 and TRBJ2-7, with a possible D match to TRBD2 (6 bases). The CDR3 sequence is 15 residues long. Trimming pared 8 bases from V and 6 bases from J, leaving 24 bases between. Germline V gene data show CDR1 as SGHTS and CDR2 as YDEGEE.

The gene calls are TRBV2 and TRBJ2-1, with 9 positions matching TRBD2. Trimming cost V 6 bases and J 5 bases; bases outside gene matches: 11. The CDR3 runs to 16 residues. Germline V gene sequence: CDR1 SNHLY, CDR2 FYNNEI. As DNA, the CDR3 is TGTGCCAGCAGGGAGGGCCGACTAGCGGAGGACAATGAGCAGTTCTTC. The encoded protein is CASREGRLAEDNEQFF.

The chain combines TRBV19 with TRBJ1-6; D uncertain. Trimming took off 6 bases at V and 10 bases at J, with 19 bases between the two ends. The CDR3 covers 15 residues. CDR1 and CDR2 from the germline V gene are LNHDA and SQIVND (reference sequence). In nucleotides, the CDR3 is TGTGCCAGTAGGCCACCCGGACGCAACGGGTCACCCCTCCACTTT. Amino acid sequence: CASRPPGRNGSPLHF. Drawing the rest from reference TRBV19 and TRBJ1-6, the complete variable domain is DGGITQSPKYLFRKEGQNVTLSCEQNLNHDAMYWYRQDPGQGLRLIYYSQIVNDFQKGDIAEGYSVSREKKESFPLTVTSAQKNPTAFYLCASRPPGRNGSPLHFGNGTRLTVT.

This chain joins TRBV6-5 and TRBJ2-7; TRBD2 matches 9 bases. V dropped 2 bases and J dropped 2; count of bases not matched to a gene: 4. CDR1 MNHEY and CDR2 SVGAGI come from the germline V gene. CDR3 length equals 15 residues. CDR3 nucleotides: TGTGCCAGCAGTTACGCATCTAGCGGGGCCTACGAGCAGTACTTC. As protein: CASSYASSGAYEQYF.

The count of this clone is one. CDR3 sequence (DNA): TGTGCCATCAGTCGACAGGGGGCTAACTATGGCTACACCTTC. Protein product: CAISRQGANYGYTF. The gene calls are TRBV10-3 and TRBJ1-2, with TRBD1 identical over 9 bases. Germline CDR1 ENHRY, CDR2 SYGVKD. The CDR3 is 14 residues long. The V segment lost 5 bases and the J segment 0 bases; nucleotides outside the gene matches: 1.

In this sample, this clone turned up once. V is TRBV27 and J is TRBJ1-4; TRBD1 agrees at 12 bases. The CDR3 sequence is 18 residues long. With V trimmed by 6 bases and J by 8 bases, 16 bases remained unmatched. Germline V CDR1 and CDR2: MNHEY, SMNVEV (reference sequence). The CDR3 bases are TGTGCCAGCAGCAAAAACCCCCGGGACAGGGGGCTTCGGGAAAAACTGTTTTTT. This gives the protein CASSKNPRDRGLREKLFF. The full variable domain, completed using reference TRBV27 and TRBJ1-4, is EAQVTQNPRYLITVTGKKLTVTCSQNMNHEYMSWYRQDPGLGLRQIYYSMNVEVTDKGDVPEGYKVSRKEKRNFPLILESPSPNQTSLYFCASSKNPRDRGLREKLFFGSGTQLSVL.

The chain is built from TRBV3-1 (or the pseudogene TRBV3-2) and TRBJ1-6; D gene uncertain. V shed 2 bases and J shed 2 bases, with 10 bases lying between them. The CDR3 spans 16 residues. Germline lookup yields CDR1 LGHDT and CDR2 YNNKEL (reference sequence). The CDR3 spells CASSQLPTTYNSPLHF. CDR3 nucleotides: TGTGCCAGCAGCCAACTTCCCACAACCTATAATTCACCCCTCCACTTT.

The V and J genes are TRBV30 and TRBJ2-3, with D unclear. V lost 3 bases and J lost 4, with 8 bases in between. This CDR3 comprises 12 residues. Germline CDR1 reads GTSNPN; CDR2 reads SVGIG (reference sequence). The CDR3 region is CAWRRRSDTQYF. CDR3 coding DNA: TGTGCCTGGAGGCGCCGCTCAGATACGCAGTATTTT.

The chain links TRBV12-3 or TRBV12-4 to TRBJ1-5, with D unclear. V lost 6 bases and J 11 bases, leaving 17 bases between the germline ends. CDR3 length: 13 residues. In nucleotides, the CDR3 is TGTGCCAGCAGCCCCACCGGGAACGGGGCCCAGCATTTT. This gives the protein CASSPTGNGAQHF.

V and J are TRBV2 and TRBJ2-2, with 9 bases aligning to TRBD1. The junction had 7 bases not matched to a gene; V was cut back by 6 bases and J by 5 bases. Germline V CDR1 and CDR2: SNHLY, FYNNEI. This CDR3 contains 15 residues. CDR3 region: CASSLRQGGTGELFF. The CDR3 DNA sequence: TGTGCCAGCAGCCTCCGACAGGGGGGTACCGGGGAGCTGTTTTTT.

The chain couples TRBV2 to TRBJ2-5; TRBD2 might be the D (6 bases). The CDR3 extends over 15 amino acids. Deletions cut 2 bases from V and 2 bases from J, with 12 bases between. Germline-derived CDR1 and CDR2 are SNHLY and FYNNEI. For the CDR3, the DNA is TGTGCCAGCAGTGAAAGGTCTAGCGTACAAGAGACCCAGTACTTC. This translates into CASSERSSVQETQYF.

CDR3 loop: CASSYKGSYNSPLHF. The CDR3 DNA reads TGTGCCAGCAGTTACAAGGGCTCCTATAATTCACCCCTCCACTTT. V gene TRBV6-5 combines with J gene TRBJ1-6; D is unresolved. Per the germline V gene, CDR1 is MNHEY and CDR2 is SVGAGI. V lost 2 bases and J 0 bases, leaving 5 bases between the germline ends. The CDR3 spans 15 residues.

The V call is TRBV5-1, the J call TRBJ2-1; the D gene is possibly TRBD2 (6 bases). CDR1 SGHRS and CDR2 YFSETQ come from the germline V gene. CDR3 size: 16 residues. V was cut by 0 bases and J by 0 bases, with 10 bases left in between. CDR3 DNA sequence: TGCGCCAGCAGCTTGGATAGCGGAGGCTCCTACAATGAGCAGTTCTTC. It yields the protein CASSLDSGGSYNEQFF.

V and J are TRBV3-1 (or the pseudogene TRBV3-2) and TRBJ1-1, with 7 nucleotides matching TRBD1. The CDR3 has 14 residues. The V gene end was trimmed by 4 bases and the J gene end by 4 bases; junction bases not matched to a gene: 6. Germline CDR1 is LGHDT and CDR2 is YNNKEL (reference sequence). CDR3 loop: CASSPFAGGTEAFF. CDR3 in DNA: TGTGCCAGCAGCCCTTTCGCAGGGGGCACTGAAGCTTTCTTT.

Only one count was recorded for this clone. The CDR3 nucleotides are TGTGCCAGCAGCACACAGGGGGCGGGTACTGAAAAACTGTTTTTT. Protein sequence: CASSTQGAGTEKLFF. V gene TRBV19 combines with J gene TRBJ1-4, with 9 bases matching TRBD1. The V gene end was trimmed by 9 bases and the J gene end by 7 bases; junction bases not matched to a gene: 12. CDR1 and CDR2 (germline): LNHDA, SQIVND (reference sequence). This CDR3 spans 15 amino acids.

The chain combines TRBV5-1 with TRBJ2-7, with D hard to call. CDR1 and CDR2 from the germline V gene are SGHRS and YFSETQ. With 0 bases removed from V and 3 bases from J, the gap between germline ends came to 4 bases. CDR3 length: 12 residues. CDR3 loop: CASSLGHYEQYF. The CDR3 nucleotides are TGCGCCAGCAGCTTGGGCCACTACGAGCAGTACTTC.

V usage is TRBV5-1 and J usage is TRBJ1-2; 11 nucleotides agree with TRBD1. The V gene's germline CDR1 is SGHRS and CDR2 YFSETQ. The V gene end was trimmed by 4 bases and the J gene end by 3 bases; junction bases not matched to a gene: 8. The CDR3 runs to 16 residues. The CDR3 DNA is TGCGCCAGCAGCCGGACAGGGGGCTTGGAGGACTATGGCTACACCTTC. Its protein product is CASSRTGGLEDYGYTF.

The rearrangement uses TRBV18 and TRBJ1-1; 7 nucleotides match TRBD1. Germline V gives CDR1 KGHSH, CDR2 LQKENI. The CDR3 spans 16 residues. The ends lost 2 bases at V and 4 bases at J; junction bases unmatched: 10. This CDR3 reads CASSPAGGRTGTEAFF. In DNA form, the CDR3 reads TGTGCCAGCTCACCAGCCGGAGGGAGGACAGGCACTGAAGCTTTCTTT.

V usage is TRBV6-2 or TRBV6-3 and J usage is TRBJ2-7; D not resolved. Germline CDR1 is MNHEY and CDR2 is SVGEGT. Between the trimmed V and J ends, which lost 4 bases and 2 bases, there was a span of 9 bases. This CDR3 is built from 13 residues. The CDR3 DNA sequence: TGTGCCAGCAGTTGGCAGAACGCCTACGAGCAGTACTTC. Translation gives CASSWQNAYEQYF.

The genes are TRBV19 and TRBJ2-1; 7 bases line up with TRBD2. CDR1 and CDR2 from the germline V gene are LNHDA and SQIVND (reference sequence). The CDR3 is 15 residues long. With 0 bases clipped from V and 9 bases from J, the junction kept 8 bases outside the gene matches. In nucleotides, the CDR3 is TGTGCCAGTAGTATAGATGGCGGCGGGGGAGGTGAGCAGTTCTTC. Protein sequence: CASSIDGGGGGEQFF.